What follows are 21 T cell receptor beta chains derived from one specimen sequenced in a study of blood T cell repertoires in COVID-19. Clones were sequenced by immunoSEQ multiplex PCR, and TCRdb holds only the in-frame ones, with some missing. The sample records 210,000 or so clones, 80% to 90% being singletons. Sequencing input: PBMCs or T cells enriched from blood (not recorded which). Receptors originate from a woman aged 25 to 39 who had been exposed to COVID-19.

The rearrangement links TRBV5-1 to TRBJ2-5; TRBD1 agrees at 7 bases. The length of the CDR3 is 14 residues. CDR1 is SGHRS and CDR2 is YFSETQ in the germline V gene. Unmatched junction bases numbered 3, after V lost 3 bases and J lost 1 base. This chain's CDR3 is CASSSGQVQETQYF. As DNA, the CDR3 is TGCGCCAGCAGCTCCGGACAGGTCCAAGAGACCCAGTACTTC. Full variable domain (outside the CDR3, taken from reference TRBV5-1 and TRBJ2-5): KAGVTQTPRYLIKTRGQQVTLSCSPISGHRSVSWYQQTPGQGLQFLFEYFSETQRNKGNFPGRFSGRQFSNSRSEMNVSTLELGDSALYLCASSSGQVQETQYFGPGTRLLVL.

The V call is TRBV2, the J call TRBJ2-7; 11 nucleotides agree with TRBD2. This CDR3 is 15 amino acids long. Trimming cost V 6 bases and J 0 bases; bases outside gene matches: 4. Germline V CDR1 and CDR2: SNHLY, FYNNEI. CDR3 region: CASRTGTSGSYEQYF. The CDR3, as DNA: TGTGCCAGCAGGACCGGGACTAGCGGCTCCTACGAGCAGTACTTC.

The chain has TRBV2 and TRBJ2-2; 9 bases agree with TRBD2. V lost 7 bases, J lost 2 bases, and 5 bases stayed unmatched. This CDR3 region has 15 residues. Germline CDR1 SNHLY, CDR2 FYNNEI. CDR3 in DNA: TGTGCCAGCACGGGCGGGAGGGCAAACACCGGGGAGCTGTTTTTT. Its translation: CASTGGRANTGELFF.

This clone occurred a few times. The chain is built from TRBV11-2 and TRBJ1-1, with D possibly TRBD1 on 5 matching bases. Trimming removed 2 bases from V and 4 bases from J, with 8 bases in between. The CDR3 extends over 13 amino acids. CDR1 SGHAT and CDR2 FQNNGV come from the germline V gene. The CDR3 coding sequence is TGTGCCAGCAGCTTACAGGGTTTCACTGAAGCTTTCTTT. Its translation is CASSLQGFTEAFF.

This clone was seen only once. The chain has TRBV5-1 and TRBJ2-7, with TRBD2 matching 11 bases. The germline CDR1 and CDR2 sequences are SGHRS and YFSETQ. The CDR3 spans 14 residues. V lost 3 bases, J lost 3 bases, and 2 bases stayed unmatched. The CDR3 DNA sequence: TGCGCCAGCAGCTATGGACTAGCGGGCTACGAGCAGTACTTC. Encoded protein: CASSYGLAGYEQYF.

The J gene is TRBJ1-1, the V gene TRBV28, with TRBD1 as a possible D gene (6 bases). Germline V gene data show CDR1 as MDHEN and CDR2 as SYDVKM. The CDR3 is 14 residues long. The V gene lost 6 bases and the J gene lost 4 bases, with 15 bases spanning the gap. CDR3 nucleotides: TGTGCCAGCAGCGAAACAGGGTTGGGCACTGAAGCTTTCTTT. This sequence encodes CASSETGLGTEAFF.

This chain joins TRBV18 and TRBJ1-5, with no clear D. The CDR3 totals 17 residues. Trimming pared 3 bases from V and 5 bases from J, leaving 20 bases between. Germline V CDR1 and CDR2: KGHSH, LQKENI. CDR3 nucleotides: TGTGCCAGCTCACCGTTCGGACTTAGGTTGACGGATCAGCCCCAGCATTTT. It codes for CASSPFGLRLTDQPQHF.

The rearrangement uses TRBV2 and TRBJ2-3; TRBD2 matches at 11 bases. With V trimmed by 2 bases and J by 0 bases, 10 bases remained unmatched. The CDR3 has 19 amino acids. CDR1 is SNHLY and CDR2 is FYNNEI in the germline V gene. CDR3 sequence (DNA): TGTGCCAGCAGTGAAAAGGCCTCCCTAGCGGGAGGAAGCACAGATACGCAGTATTTT. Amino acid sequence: CASSEKASLAGGSTDTQYF.

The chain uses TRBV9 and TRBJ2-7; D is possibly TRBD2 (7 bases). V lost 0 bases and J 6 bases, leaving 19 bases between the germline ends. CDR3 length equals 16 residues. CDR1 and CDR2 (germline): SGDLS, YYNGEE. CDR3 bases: TGTGCCAGCAGCGTAGGGGCGGGGGCCCGATCTAGCGAGCAGTACTTC. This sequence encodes CASSVGAGARSSEQYF.

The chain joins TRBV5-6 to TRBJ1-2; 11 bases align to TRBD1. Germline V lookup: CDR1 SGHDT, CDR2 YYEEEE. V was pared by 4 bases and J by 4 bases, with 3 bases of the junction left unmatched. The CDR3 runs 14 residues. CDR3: CASSPGTGGYGYTF. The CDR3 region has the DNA TGTGCCAGCAGCCCCGGGACAGGGGGCTATGGCTACACCTTC.

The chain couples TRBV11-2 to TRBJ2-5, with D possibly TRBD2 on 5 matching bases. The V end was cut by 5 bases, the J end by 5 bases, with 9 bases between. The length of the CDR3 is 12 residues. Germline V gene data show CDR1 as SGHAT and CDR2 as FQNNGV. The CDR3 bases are TGTGCCAGCAGCGTACTAGGGGAGACCCAGTACTTC. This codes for CASSVLGETQYF.

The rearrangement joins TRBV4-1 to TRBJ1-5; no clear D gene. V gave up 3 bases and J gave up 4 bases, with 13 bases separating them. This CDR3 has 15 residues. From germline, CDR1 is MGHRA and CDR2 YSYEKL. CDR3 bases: TGCGCCAGCAGCCACGCCCAAGGAGGAAATCAGCCCCAGCATTTT. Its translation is CASSHAQGGNQPQHF.

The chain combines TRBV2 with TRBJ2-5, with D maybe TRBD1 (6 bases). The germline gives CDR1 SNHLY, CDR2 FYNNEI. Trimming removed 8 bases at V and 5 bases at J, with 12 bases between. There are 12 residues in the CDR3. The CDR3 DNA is TGTGCCAGCTGGGCAGGGGTGGAGACCCAGTACTTC. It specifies CASWAGVETQYF.

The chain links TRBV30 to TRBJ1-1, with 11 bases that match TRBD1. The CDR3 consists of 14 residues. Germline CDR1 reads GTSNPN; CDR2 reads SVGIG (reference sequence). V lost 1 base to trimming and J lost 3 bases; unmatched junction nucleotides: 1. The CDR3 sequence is CAWSGDRGYTEAFF. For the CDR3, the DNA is TGTGCCTGGAGTGGGGACAGGGGGTACACTGAAGCTTTCTTT.

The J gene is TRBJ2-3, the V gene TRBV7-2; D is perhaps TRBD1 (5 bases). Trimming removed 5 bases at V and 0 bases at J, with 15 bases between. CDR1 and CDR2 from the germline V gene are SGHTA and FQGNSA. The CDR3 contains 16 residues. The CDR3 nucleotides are TGTGCCAGCAGCCCAGGTCAGGGTGGGAGCACAGATACGCAGTATTTT. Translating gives CASSPGQGGSTDTQYF.

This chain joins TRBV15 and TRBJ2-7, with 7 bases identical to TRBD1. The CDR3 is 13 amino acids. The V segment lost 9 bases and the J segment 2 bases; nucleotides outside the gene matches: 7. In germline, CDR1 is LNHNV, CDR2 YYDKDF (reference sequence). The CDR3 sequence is CATTRDRAYEQYF. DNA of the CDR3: TGTGCCACTACTCGGGACAGAGCCTACGAGCAGTACTTC.

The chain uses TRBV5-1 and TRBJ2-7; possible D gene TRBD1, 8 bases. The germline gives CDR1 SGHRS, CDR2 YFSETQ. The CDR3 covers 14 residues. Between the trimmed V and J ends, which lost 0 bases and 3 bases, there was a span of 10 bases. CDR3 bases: TGCGCCAGCAGCTTGGACAGGGGGGGCTACGAGCAGTACTTC. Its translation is CASSLDRGGYEQYF.

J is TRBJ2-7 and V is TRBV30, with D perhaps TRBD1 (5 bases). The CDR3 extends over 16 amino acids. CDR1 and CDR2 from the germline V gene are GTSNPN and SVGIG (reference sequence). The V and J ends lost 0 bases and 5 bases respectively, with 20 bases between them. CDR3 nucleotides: TGTGCCTGGAGTGTTCCAAGGGCAGGGTTGATAAACGAGCAGTACTTC. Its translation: CAWSVPRAGLINEQYF.

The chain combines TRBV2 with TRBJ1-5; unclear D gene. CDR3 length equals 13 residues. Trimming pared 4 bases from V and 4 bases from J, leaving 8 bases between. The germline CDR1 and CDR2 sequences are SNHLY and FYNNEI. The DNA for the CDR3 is TGTGCCAGCAGTGCAGACAAAAATCAGCCCCAGCATTTT. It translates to CASSADKNQPQHF.

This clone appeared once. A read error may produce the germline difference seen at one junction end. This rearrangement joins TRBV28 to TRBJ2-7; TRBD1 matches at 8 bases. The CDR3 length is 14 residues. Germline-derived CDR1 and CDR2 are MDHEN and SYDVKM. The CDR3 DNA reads TGTGCCAGTAGTTCGGGTCAGGGGGCCCACGAGCAGTACTTC. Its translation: CASSSGQGAHEQYF.

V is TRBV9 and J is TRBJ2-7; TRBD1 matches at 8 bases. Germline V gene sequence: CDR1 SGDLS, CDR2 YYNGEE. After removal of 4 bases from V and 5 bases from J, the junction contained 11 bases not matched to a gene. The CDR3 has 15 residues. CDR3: CASSPTGDFGHEQYF. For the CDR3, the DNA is TGTGCCAGCAGCCCGACAGGGGATTTCGGGCACGAGCAGTACTTC.